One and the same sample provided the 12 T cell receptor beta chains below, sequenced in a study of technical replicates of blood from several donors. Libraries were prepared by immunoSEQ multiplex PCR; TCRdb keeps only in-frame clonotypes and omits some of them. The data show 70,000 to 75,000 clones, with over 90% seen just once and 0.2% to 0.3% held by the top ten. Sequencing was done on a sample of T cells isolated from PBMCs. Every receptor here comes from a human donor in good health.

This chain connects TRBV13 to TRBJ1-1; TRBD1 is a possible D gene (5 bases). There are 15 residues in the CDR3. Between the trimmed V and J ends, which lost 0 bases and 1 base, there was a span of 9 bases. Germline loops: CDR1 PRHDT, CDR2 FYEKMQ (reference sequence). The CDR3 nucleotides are TGTGCCAGCAGCTTAGGTATCACAGGGAACACTGAAGCTTTCTTT. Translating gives CASSLGITGNTEAFF.

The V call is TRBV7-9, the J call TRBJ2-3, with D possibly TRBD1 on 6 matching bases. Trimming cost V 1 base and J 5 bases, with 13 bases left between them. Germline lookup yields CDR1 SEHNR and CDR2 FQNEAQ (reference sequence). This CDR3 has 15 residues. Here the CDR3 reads CASSLGGLVGDTQYF. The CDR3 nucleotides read TGTGCCAGCAGCTTAGGGGGGCTAGTTGGAGATACGCAGTATTTT.

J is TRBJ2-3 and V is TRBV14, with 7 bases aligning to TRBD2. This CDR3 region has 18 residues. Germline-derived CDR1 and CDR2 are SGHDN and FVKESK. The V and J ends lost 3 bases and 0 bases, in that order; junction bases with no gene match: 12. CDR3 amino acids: CASSHPSGRGPSTDTQYF. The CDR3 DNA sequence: TGTGCCAGCAGCCATCCATCAGGGAGGGGCCCAAGCACAGATACGCAGTATTTT.

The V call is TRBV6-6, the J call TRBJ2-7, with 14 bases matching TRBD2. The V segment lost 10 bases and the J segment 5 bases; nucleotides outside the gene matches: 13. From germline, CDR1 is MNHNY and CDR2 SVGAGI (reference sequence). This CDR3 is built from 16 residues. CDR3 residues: CATGTWGTSGSNEQYF. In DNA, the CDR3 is TGTGCCACCGGGACGTGGGGGACTAGCGGGAGTAACGAGCAGTACTTC.

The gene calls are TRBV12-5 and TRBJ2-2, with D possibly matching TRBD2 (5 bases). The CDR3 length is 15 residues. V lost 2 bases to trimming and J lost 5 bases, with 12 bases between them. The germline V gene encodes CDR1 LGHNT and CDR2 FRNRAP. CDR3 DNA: TGTGCTAGTGGTTTGCGGGTAAGAGGGACCGGGGAGCTGTTTTTT. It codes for CASGLRVRGTGELFF.

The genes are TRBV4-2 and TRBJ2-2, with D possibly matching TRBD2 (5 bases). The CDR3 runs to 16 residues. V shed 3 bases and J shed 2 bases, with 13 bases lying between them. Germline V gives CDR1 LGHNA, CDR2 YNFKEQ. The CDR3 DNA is TGTGCCAGCAGCCATAGACGGGATGACAACACCGGGGAGCTGTTTTTT. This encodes CASSHRRDDNTGELFF.

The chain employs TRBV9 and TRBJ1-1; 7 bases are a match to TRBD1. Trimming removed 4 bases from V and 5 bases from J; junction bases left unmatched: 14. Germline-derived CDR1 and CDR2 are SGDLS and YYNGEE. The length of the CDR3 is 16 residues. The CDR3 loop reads CASSTPRTGMWTEAFF. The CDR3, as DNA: TGTGCCAGCAGCACCCCCCGGACAGGTATGTGGACTGAAGCTTTCTTT.

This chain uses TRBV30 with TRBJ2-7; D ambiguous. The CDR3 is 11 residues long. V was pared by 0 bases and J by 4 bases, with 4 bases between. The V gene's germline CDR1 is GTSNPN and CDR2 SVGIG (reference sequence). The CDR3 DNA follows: TGTGCCTGGAGTGTTGAGTACGAGCAGTACTTC. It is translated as CAWSVEYEQYF.

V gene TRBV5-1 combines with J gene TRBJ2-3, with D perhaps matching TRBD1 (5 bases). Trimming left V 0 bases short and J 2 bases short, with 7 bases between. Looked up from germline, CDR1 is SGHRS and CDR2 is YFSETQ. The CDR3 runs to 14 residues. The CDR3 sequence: CASSLGQYTDTQYF. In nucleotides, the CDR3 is TGCGCCAGCAGCTTGGGACAGTACACAGATACGCAGTATTTT.

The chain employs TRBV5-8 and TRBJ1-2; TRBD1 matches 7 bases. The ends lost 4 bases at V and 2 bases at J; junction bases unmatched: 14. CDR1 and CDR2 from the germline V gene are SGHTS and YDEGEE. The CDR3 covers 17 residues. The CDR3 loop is CASSTRDSEGGNYGYTF. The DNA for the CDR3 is TGTGCCAGCAGCACCCGGGACAGCGAAGGCGGGAACTATGGCTACACCTTC.

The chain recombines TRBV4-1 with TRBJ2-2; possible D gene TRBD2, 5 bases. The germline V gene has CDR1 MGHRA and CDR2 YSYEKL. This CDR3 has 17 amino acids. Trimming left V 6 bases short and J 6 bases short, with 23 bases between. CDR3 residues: CASSKGGLRDEAGELFF. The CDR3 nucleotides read TGCGCCAGCAGTAAGGGCGGACTCCGAGATGAGGCCGGGGAGCTGTTTTTT.

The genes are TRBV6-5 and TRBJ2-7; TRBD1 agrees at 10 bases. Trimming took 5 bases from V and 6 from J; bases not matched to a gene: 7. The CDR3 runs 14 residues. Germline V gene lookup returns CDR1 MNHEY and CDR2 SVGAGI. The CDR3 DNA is TGTGCCAGCAGTCCACGGGACAGGGGCCTCGAGCAGTACTTC. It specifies CASSPRDRGLEQYF.